This TCR beta chain stems from a study of blood T cell repertoires in COVID-19. Overall study: Samples representing acute and convalescent COVID-19 were sourced from the United States, Italy and Spain.

Ages ranged from roughly 18 to 100 years, with residence in 24 US areas. Participant-given clinical history determined each cohort assignment. In the authors' methods: How many nucleated cells were present was estimated from reference gene primer amplification. TCRdb keeps only in-frame clones here, not all; method: immunoSEQ multiplex PCR. V, J and clone size are taken as reported in that table, and D and trimming were inferred from the DNA itself. This table holds approximately 210,000 clones, 65% to 80% found once. Sequenced: PBMCs or T cells enriched from blood (not recorded which). The source of this sequence is a woman in her 50s with acute COVID-19.

DNA of the CDR3: TGTGCCAGCCCCGGGAGGGGGCTAGTTACTGAAGCTTTCTTT. As protein: CASPGRGLVTEAFF. The rearrangement joins TRBV11-2 to TRBJ1-1; 7 bases agree with TRBD1. The V gene's germline CDR1 is SGHAT and CDR2 FQNNGV. CDR3 length: 14 amino acids. V was pared by 8 bases and J by 5 bases, with 11 bases of the junction left unmatched.